One and the same sample provided the 2 T cell receptor beta chains below, sequenced in a study of CD8+ T cells in alopecia areata. As the sequencing template, cDNA was produced by extracting RNA and reverse transcribing it. The protocol was immunoSEQ multiplex PCR, while the TCRdb copy is restricted to in-frame clones and leaves out a portion. The repertoire holds 220,000 or so clones, with approximately 61% as singletons. The sequenced sample was CD4+ T cells sorted from blood, obtained at week 0. The receptors were sampled from a human donor with alopecia areata.

This clone was observed a few times. The chain couples TRBV30 to TRBJ2-7, with 11 nucleotides matching TRBD2. Germline V gives CDR1 GTSNPN, CDR2 SVGIG (reference sequence). The junction had 6 bases not matched to a gene; V was cut back by 3 bases and J by 5 bases. This CDR3 has 14 residues. This CDR3 is CAWRSGTSGNEQYF. CDR3 DNA: TGTGCCTGGAGAAGCGGGACTAGCGGTAACGAGCAGTACTTC.

The chain combines TRBV27 with TRBJ1-2, with 7 bases matching TRBD1. The CDR3 loop spans 12 amino acids. Germline V gives CDR1 MNHEY, CDR2 SMNVEV (reference sequence). J was trimmed by 9 bases and V by 5 bases; bases with no gene match: 6. CDR3 DNA sequence: TGTGCCAGCAGTCCGACAGGGATACGCTACACCTTC. This sequence encodes CASSPTGIRYTF.